The rows below give T cell receptor beta chains drawn from one sample of a study of shared clonotypes between healthy human individuals. Libraries were prepared by immunoSEQ multiplex PCR; TCRdb keeps only in-frame clonotypes and omits some of them. The sample includes roughly 1 million clones, approximately 80% of them seen just once. Sequencing was performed on memory CD4+ T cells from PBMCs. The receptors were gathered from a young man in good health. Some clones in this sample may be carry-over from other donors' samples. CDR3s include the opening cysteine and the closing phenylalanine or tryptophan. Some rows have no size entry. The others give once, few or many, or a class for an expanded clone.

>TRBJ1-1|-|13|TRBV28
CASSTNRNTEAFF
>TRBJ2-7|many|15|TRBV7-2
CASSSQSGVSVEQYF
>TRBJ2-7|-|16|TRBV12-2
CASRTLRRDTSYEQYF
>TRBJ2-2|-|16|TRBV1
CTSSQDREGGPDELFF
>TRBJ1-2|-|12|TRBV19
CASSTLLRGYTF
>TRBJ2-7|-|12|TRBV7-9
CASSHGTYEQYF
>TRBJ2-7|-|14|TRBV11-3
CASSLGTGGYEQYF
>TRBJ1-2|-|12|TRBV7-8
CASSLTVGGYTF
>TRBJ2-2|once|16|TRBV6-5
CASSYWASDGTGELFF
>TRBJ2-7|-|11|TRBV20-1
CSARDRGEQYF
>TRBJ2-7|-|14|TRBV27
CASSFRQGPYEQYF
>TRBJ2-1|-|15|TRBV5-4
CASSLEASSYNEQFF
>TRBJ2-1|-|15|TRBV5-1
CASSFGDTSYNEQFF
>TRBJ2-1|-|21|TRBV21-1
CASIPEGRQRPSGAVYNEQFF
>TRBJ2-3|-|16|TRBV18
CASSDGTSGSRNTQYF
>TRBJ2-1|once|13|TRBV6-1
CASRGQGYNEQFF
>TRBJ2-7|-|14|TRBV5-4
CASSVAGAPYEQYF
>TRBJ1-1|-|14|TRBV6-1
CASTRIVLNTEAFF
>TRBJ2-5|-|16|TRBV7-2
CASSLSSRAGQETQYF
>TRBJ2-6|-|14|TRBV27
CASRPISGANVLTF
>TRBJ1-2|-|11|TRBV9
CASSVRGSYTF
>TRBJ1-2|few|14|TRBV29-1
CSVPPHPGGDGYTF
>TRBJ2-5|few|15|TRBV6-1
CASSLGRGRTETQYF
>TRBJ2-3|-|15|TRBV11-2
CASSTGTKGTDTQYF
>TRBJ2-1|-|15|TRBV6-6
CASSYLGTSDNEQFF
>TRBJ1-3|once|15|TRBV6-5
CASSYSVGAGNTIYF
>TRBJ2-7|-|14|TRBV7-2
CASSFGAASYEQYF
>TRBJ1-3|-|14|TRBV6-5
CASSPPGRGNTIYF
>TRBJ2-1|few|14|TRBV30
CAWSQRSSYNEQFF
>TRBJ1-5|few|13|TRBV7-2
CASSLTDGQPQHF
>TRBJ1-5|-|14|TRBV19
CASSTHSGIQPQHF
>TRBJ2-7|-|12|TRBV5-1
CASSGIAYEQYF
>TRBJ2-7|-|13|TRBV29-1
CSVRGLAAYEQYF
>TRBJ2-7|-|14|TRBV4-1
CASSNTGDLYEQYF
>TRBJ2-2|-|16|TRBV10-3
CAISEPTGSVTGELFF
>TRBJ2-2|-|17|TRBV4-1
CASGTGGYGENTGELFF
>TRBJ1-1|-|14|TRBV4-1
CASSQYRPGTEAFF
>TRBJ2-4|-|15|TRBV10-2
CASNIPPTGPNIQYF
>TRBJ2-5|-|16|TRBV4-2
CASSPQRAGREETQYF
>TRBJ1-5|-|14|TRBV2
CASNGQTSNQPQHF
>TRBJ2-7|-|14|TRBV7-3
CASSFRAGDYEQYF
>TRBJ2-7|-|14|TRBV18
CASSPPTLSGEQYF
>TRBJ2-1|-|13|TRBV4-2
CASSQDPQYEQFF
>TRBJ2-1|once|11|TRBV20-1
CSARDQPEQFF
>TRBJ2-1|-|12|TRBV2
CASSQQGIEQFF
>TRBJ1-1|few|15|TRBV28
CASSSPGTGGTEAFF
>TRBJ2-1|once|16|TRBV7-9
CASSLGASGIYNEQFF
>TRBJ2-2|few|15|TRBV29-1
CSVGCQRESSGELFF
>TRBJ2-5|many|12|TRBV2
CASSAYQETQYF
>TRBJ1-3|-|15|TRBV5-4
CASSPSARSGNTIYF
>TRBJ2-1|-|15|TRBV10-3
CAISQAGGVGNEQFF
>TRBJ2-7|-|19|TRBV28
CASSLGALSPAMSSYEQYF
>TRBJ2-5|once|15|TRBV19
CASSQGQAAQETQYF
>TRBJ2-1|once|14|TRBV5-4
CASSLEGLADEQFF
>TRBJ1-3|-|15|TRBV6-5
CASSYSGDTGNTIYF
>TRBJ2-3|-|15|TRBV5-4
CASSPTSGRADTQYF
>TRBJ1-2|-|14|TRBV2
CASSEGRVPGGYTF
>TRBJ2-3|-|13|TRBV7-2
CASTGGGPDTQYF
>TRBJ2-7|once|16|TRBV7-8
CASSLAQLAGDYEQYF
>TRBJ2-5|-|15|TRBV5-1
CASSYGGGGQETQYF